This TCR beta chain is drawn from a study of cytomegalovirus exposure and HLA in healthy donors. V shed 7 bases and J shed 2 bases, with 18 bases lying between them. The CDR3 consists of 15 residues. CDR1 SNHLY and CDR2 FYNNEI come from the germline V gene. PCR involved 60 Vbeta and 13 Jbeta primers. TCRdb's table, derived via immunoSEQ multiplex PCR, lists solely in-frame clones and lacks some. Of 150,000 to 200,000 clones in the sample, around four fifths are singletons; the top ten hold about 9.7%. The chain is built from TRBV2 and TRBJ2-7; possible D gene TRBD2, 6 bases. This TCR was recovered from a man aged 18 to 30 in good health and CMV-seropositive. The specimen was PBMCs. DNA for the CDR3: TGTGCCAGCACTCTCGAGCCTAGCGCCGCCTACGAGCAGTACTTC. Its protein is CASTLEPSAAYEQYF.